This T cell receptor beta chain appears in the sequencing data of a study of blood T cell repertoires in COVID-19. As for the study in general: Spain, Italy and the United States supplied samples that represented acute and convalescent COVID-19.

Participant ages covered roughly 18 to 89 years across around 25 US areas. Grouping used clinical history reported by participants in a survey and questionnaire. Two negative PCRs, clearance, or symptom resolution had been documented for recovered Cohort 3 donors. The CDR3 consists of 13 residues. V lost 5 bases to trimming and J lost 4 bases, with 11 bases between them. From germline, CDR1 is LNHDA and CDR2 SQIVND (reference sequence). Method: immunoSEQ multiplex PCR; TCRdb's copy keeps in-frame clones and lacks some. In the table there are a few hundred thousand clones, around 89% of which are singletons.

This chain links TRBV19 with TRBJ1-1; D is perhaps TRBD1 (6 bases). Sequences were obtained from PBMCs or T cells enriched from blood (not recorded which). This sequence was found in a young man who had recovered from COVID-19. CDR3 sequence: CASSPTGSTEAFF. CDR3 nucleotides: TGTGCCAGTAGTCCAACAGGGAGCACTGAAGCTTTCTTT.